What follows are 19 T cell receptor beta chains derived from one specimen sequenced in a study of blood T cell repertoires in COVID-19. Measured with immunoSEQ multiplex PCR; TCRdb has only the in-frame clones, and not every one. The sample comprises some 270,000 clones, around 86% of which are singletons, and approximately 9.7% rests with the top ten. What was sequenced was peripheral blood. Receptors originate from a man aged 40-49 years with active or convalescent COVID-19.

This rearrangement joins TRBV7-9 to TRBJ1-4; weak D call: TRBD1 (5 bases). The V end lost 1 base, the J end lost 12 bases, and 18 bases lay between the germline ends. The CDR3 sequence is 15 residues long. Germline V gene lookup returns CDR1 SEHNR and CDR2 FQNEAQ (reference sequence). The DNA of the CDR3 is TGTGCCAGCAGCTTAGTTGGCTCCGGGGACTTGGAACTGTTTTTT. Protein: CASSLVGSGDLELFF.

The CDR3 loop reads CASSQDSLNTEAFF. The CDR3 region has the DNA TGTGCCAGCAGCCAAGATAGTCTGAACACTGAAGCTTTCTTT. V usage is TRBV3-1 (or the pseudogene TRBV3-2) and J usage is TRBJ1-1; D call uncertain. Germline V gives CDR1 LGHDT, CDR2 YNNKEL (reference sequence). This CDR3 comprises 14 residues. V was clipped by 0 bases and J by 0 bases, with 5 bases between them.

This clone is deemed medium-sized. This chain's CDR3 is CASSTGLTSYEQYF. The CDR3 nucleotides read TGTGCCAGCAGCACGGGACTGACCTCCTACGAGCAGTACTTC. V gene TRBV5-5 combines with J gene TRBJ2-7, with D possibly TRBD2 on 6 matching bases. Germline CDR1 SGHKS, CDR2 YYEKEE (reference sequence). This CDR3 contains 14 residues. With 4 bases removed from V and 0 bases from J, the gap between germline ends came to 11 bases.

V and J are TRBV2 and TRBJ2-1, with 7 bases identical to TRBD2. The CDR3 is 18 residues long. The germline CDR1 and CDR2 sequences are SNHLY and FYNNEI. J was trimmed by 1 base and V by 10 bases; bases with no gene match: 19. The CDR3 sequence is CATLGGSFNTLSYNEQFF. The CDR3, as DNA: TGTGCCACCTTGGGAGGGAGCTTTAATACCCTTTCCTACAATGAGCAGTTCTTC.

The gene calls are TRBV7-9 and TRBJ1-2; 8 bases fit TRBD1. Per the germline V gene, CDR1 is SEHNR and CDR2 is FQNEAQ (reference sequence). The CDR3 spans 14 residues. V dropped 3 bases and J dropped 4; count of bases not matched to a gene: 4. CDR3 loop: CASSLAGTGYGYTF. In nucleotides, the CDR3 is TGTGCCAGCAGCTTGGCGGGGACAGGCTATGGCTACACCTTC.

The chain is built from TRBV30 and TRBJ2-7, with 11 bases identical to TRBD2. The CDR3 contains 15 residues. CDR1 and CDR2 from the germline V gene are GTSNPN and SVGIG (reference sequence). Trimming removed 1 base from V and 6 bases from J; junction bases left unmatched: 8. CDR3 coding DNA: TGTGCCTGGAGTGAATTAGCGGGAGGGCCGGTCGAGCAGTACTTC. Amino acid sequence: CAWSELAGGPVEQYF.

The V gene is TRBV13, the J gene TRBJ2-5, with D tentatively TRBD1 (7 bases). Trimming took 5 bases from V and 2 from J, leaving 12 bases between them. Germline lookup yields CDR1 PRHDT and CDR2 FYEKMQ (reference sequence). The CDR3 extends over 14 amino acids. CDR3 residues: CASSPGDRQETQYF. Written as DNA, the CDR3 is TGTGCCAGCAGCCCGGGGGACAGACAAGAGACCCAGTACTTC.

The chain is built from TRBV5-1 and TRBJ2-3; 10 nucleotides agree with TRBD2. The germline CDR1 and CDR2 sequences are SGHRS and YFSETQ. The CDR3 runs 17 residues. J gave up 7 bases and V 0 bases, and 11 bases lay outside the gene matches. CDR3: CASSLVAASGRGHTQYF. The CDR3 DNA is TGCGCCAGCAGCTTGGTCGCGGCTAGCGGGAGAGGCCATACGCAGTATTTT.

The rearrangement joins TRBV30 to TRBJ1-5; 8 bases agree with TRBD1. The CDR3 is made up of 13 amino acids. Germline CDR1 is GTSNPN and CDR2 is SVGIG (reference sequence). With 5 bases clipped from V and 7 bases from J, the junction kept 7 bases outside the gene matches. CDR3 in amino acids: CAWSGQGEQPQHF. The CDR3 coding sequence is TGTGCCTGGTCTGGACAGGGTGAACAGCCCCAGCATTTT.

In the case of this clone: Other DNA sequences in the sample encode the same CDR3. V and J are TRBV18 and TRBJ1-2; D might be TRBD1 (5 bases). Germline values: CDR1 KGHSH, CDR2 LQKENI. Trimming removed 2 bases from V and 4 bases from J, with 8 bases in between. The CDR3 loop spans 13 amino acids. CDR3 loop: CASSPGQIYGYTF. In DNA form, the CDR3 reads TGTGCCAGCTCACCAGGACAAATCTATGGCTACACCTTC. Together with reference TRBV18 and TRBJ1-2, the CDR3 gives the full variable domain: NAGVMQNPRHLVRRRGQEARLRCSPMKGHSHVYWYRQLPEEGLKFMVYLQKENIIDESGMPKERFSAEFPKEGPSILRIQQVVRGDSAAYFCASSPGQIYGYTFGSGTRLTVV.

The rearrangement joins TRBV27 to TRBJ1-5; maybe TRBD1 (5 bases). The germline CDR1 and CDR2 sequences are MNHEY and SMNVEV (reference sequence). The CDR3 covers 13 residues. Trimming removed 2 bases at V and 8 bases at J, with 10 bases between. Written as DNA, the CDR3 is TGTGCCAGCAGTTTAGAGGGGAGGGAGCCCCAGCATTTT. This codes for CASSLEGREPQHF.

The chain employs TRBV3-1 (or the pseudogene TRBV3-2) and TRBJ1-2; TRBD1 matches at 9 bases. CDR1 LGHDT and CDR2 YNNKEL come from the germline V gene (reference sequence). Losses at the gene ends were 2 bases for V and 7 bases for J; bases not matched to a gene: 8. The CDR3 sequence is 15 residues long. CDR3 region: CASSQIGQGLGGYTF. CDR3 sequence (DNA): TGTGCCAGCAGCCAAATCGGACAGGGGCTCGGTGGCTACACCTTC.

This clone was picked up a small number of times. V gene TRBV19 combines with J gene TRBJ2-2, with D tentatively TRBD2 (5 bases). CDR1 and CDR2 from the germline V gene are LNHDA and SQIVND (reference sequence). CDR3 length: 15 residues. V gave up 5 bases and J gave up 4 bases, with 14 bases separating them. The CDR3 bases are TGTGCCAGTAGTCTCCGGGAATTTGTCACCGGGGAGCTGTTTTTT. Translated: CASSLREFVTGELFF.

To note about this clone: One end of the junction is discordant with germline, which a read error may explain. J is TRBJ2-2 and V is TRBV7-7; a possible D gene is TRBD1 (7 bases). Germline CDR1 is SSHAT and CDR2 is FNYEAQ (reference sequence). CDR3 length: 12 amino acids. The CDR3 nucleotides are TGTGCTAGCAGCGCCAGGGGGGAGGAGCTGTTTTTT. It codes for CASSARGEELFF. Full variable domain (rest looked up from reference TRBV7-7 and TRBJ2-2): GAGVSQSPRYKVTKRGQDVTLRCDPISSHATLYWYQQALGQGPEFLTYFNYEAQPDKSGLPSDRFSAERPEGSISTLTIQRTEQRDSAMYRCASSARGEELFFGEGSRLTVL.

The chain combines TRBV19 with TRBJ1-5; D gene unclear. CDR1 is LNHDA and CDR2 is SQIVND in the germline V gene (reference sequence). The ends were cut back, 3 bases at V and 6 bases at J, with 12 bases in the middle. The CDR3 length is 14 residues. Here the CDR3 DNA reads TGTGCCAGTAGTATCACAAGAGCAGGTCAGCCCCAGCATTTT. Translating it yields CASSITRAGQPQHF.

The chain couples TRBV7-3 to TRBJ2-2; 10 bases match TRBD1. The CDR3 is 17 amino acids. CDR1 and CDR2 (germline): SGHTA, FQGTGA. The trim removed 5 bases at V and 7 bases at J, leaving 13 bases unmatched. CDR3 protein: CASSPDGTGVLIGELFF. The CDR3, as DNA: TGTGCCAGCAGCCCAGACGGGACAGGGGTTTTGATCGGGGAGCTGTTTTTT.

This chain links TRBV6-5 with TRBJ2-1; D perhaps matches TRBD2 (6 bases). V lost 7 bases and J lost 6, with 16 bases in between. The CDR3 is made up of 14 amino acids. Germline V gives CDR1 MNHEY, CDR2 SVGAGI. DNA of the CDR3: TGTGCCAGCACCCCCGGGGGTCTACGCAATGAGCAGTTCTTC. It translates to CASTPGGLRNEQFF.

V gene TRBV12-3 or TRBV12-4 combines with J gene TRBJ1-1; perhaps TRBD1 as D (5 bases). The CDR3 length is 13 residues. The germline V and J ends were trimmed by 2 bases and 4 bases, with 8 bases remaining between them. The DNA for the CDR3 is TGTGCCAGCAGTTTATGGGGCGTCACTGAAGCTTTCTTT. This translates into CASSLWGVTEAFF.

The chain carries TRBV4-1 and TRBJ2-1; TRBD2 agrees at 7 bases. CDR3 size: 16 residues. V lost 1 base to trimming and J lost 8 bases; unmatched junction nucleotides: 11. Germline loops: CDR1 MGHRA, CDR2 YSYEKL. For the CDR3, the DNA is TGCGCCAGCAGCCAAGGGGCGGGAGTTGATTACGATGAGCAGTTCTTC. Translated: CASSQGAGVDYDEQFF.